The 6 T cell receptor beta chains below were found in one sample sequenced in a study of cytomegalovirus exposure and HLA in healthy donors (TCRdb year 2017). Library method: the immunoSEQ multiplex PCR assay. For the multiplex PCR, a mixture combining 60 forward primers for TCR Vbeta segments and 13 reverse primers for TCR Jbeta segments was used. The immuneACCESS repertoire file appears here via TCRdb, limited to in-frame rearrangements. These files lack a portion of the clones; in checked studies, under half of the deficit traces to unresolved V genes, and the cause of the others is not known. This sample's table carries approximately 110,000 clones. Of the sample, 6.8% is held by the ten largest clones. The sequenced material came from PBMCs. The receptors stem from a middle-aged man in good health and CMV-seropositive.

This chain uses TRBV7-8 with TRBJ1-4; D possibly corresponds to TRBD1 (6 bases). The V end was cut by 4 bases, the J end by 2 bases, with 17 bases between. The CDR3 totals 17 residues. Germline-derived CDR1 and CDR2 are SGHVS and FQNEAQ. The CDR3 DNA reads TGTGCCAGCAGCTCGCCTCTCAAGGGGGAGACTAATGAAAAACTGTTTTTT. Protein: CASSSPLKGETNEKLFF.

This chain uses TRBV28 with TRBJ1-3; D gene unclear. The ends were cut back, 5 bases at V and 9 bases at J, with 8 bases in the middle. The CDR3 spans 11 residues. Germline CDR1 reads MDHEN; CDR2 reads SYDVKM. The CDR3, as DNA: TGTGCCAGCAGTCAGTCCAGCACCATATATTTT. This codes for CASSQSSTIYF.

The V and J genes are TRBV7-6 and TRBJ2-2; the D is unclear. Germline V gene sequence: CDR1 SGHVS, CDR2 FNYEAQ. The CDR3 is made up of 18 amino acids. V shed 1 base and J shed 8 bases, with 23 bases lying between them. The CDR3 loop reads CASSLDLPQQGIPGELFF. The DNA of the CDR3 is TGTGCCAGCAGCTTAGATCTTCCACAGCAAGGAATTCCTGGGGAGCTGTTTTTT. Using reference TRBV7-6 and TRBJ2-2 for the parts outside the CDR3, the full variable domain is GAGVSQSPRYKVTKRGQDVALRCDPISGHVSLYWYRQALGQGPEFLTYFNYEAQQDKSGLPNDRFSAERPEGSISTLTIQRTEQRDSAMYRCASSLDLPQQGIPGELFFGEGSRLTVL.

J is TRBJ2-1 and V is TRBV10-3; tentative D call: TRBD1 (7 bases). Trimming took 4 bases from V and 4 from J, leaving 14 bases between them. This CDR3 region has 15 residues. Germline loops: CDR1 ENHRY, CDR2 SYGVKD. In nucleotides, the CDR3 is TGTGCCATCAGTGCGGACAGGCGGGGATACAATGAGCAGTTCTTC. This codes for CAISADRRGYNEQFF.

The V gene is TRBV5-1, the J gene TRBJ2-7, with 9 bases lining up with TRBD1. With 4 bases clipped from V and 5 bases from J, the junction kept 7 bases outside the gene matches. CDR3 length: 14 residues. CDR1 and CDR2 from the germline V gene are SGHRS and YFSETQ. CDR3: CASSQQGAMDEQYF. The CDR3 DNA follows: TGCGCCAGCAGCCAACAGGGGGCTATGGACGAGCAGTACTTC.

The V call is TRBV4-1, the J call TRBJ2-7, with TRBD1 as a possible D gene (5 bases). The V end was cut by 4 bases, the J end by 7 bases, with 17 bases between. Germline V gene lookup returns CDR1 MGHRA and CDR2 YSYEKL. This CDR3 is 14 amino acids long. In DNA, the CDR3 is TGCGCCAGCAGCCTTTCCGGCGGACGGACAGAGCAGTACTTC. Translating gives CASSLSGGRTEQYF.